This note documents a single TCR beta chain sequence. Its antigen is unidentified. The data originate from a study of OX40 agonist ivuxolimab in advanced cancers. Study observations and caveats: Partial responders dosed at 0.1-3.0 mg/kg displayed clonal expansion ranking among the lowest. Average numbers of expanded clones were greater in CD8+ T cells than in CD4+. Several nonresponders also turned out to have low normalized T-cell clonal expansion.

This CDR3 has 15 amino acids. V shed 0 bases and J shed 10 bases, with 14 bases lying between them. Per germline, CDR1 SGDLS and CDR2 YYNGEE. Data came from immunoSEQ multiplex PCR; TCRdb stores just in-frame clones and leaves some out. This sample yields about 95,000 clones, of which 89% are seen a single time; approximately 0.35% belongs to the top ten. The chain has TRBV9 and TRBJ1-6, with D maybe TRBD1 (6 bases). The sample here was CD4+ or CD8+ T cells sorted from blood, taken in a trial of the OX40 agonist ivuxolimab. This clonotype was sampled from an adult with an advanced solid tumor such as melanoma, head and neck, liver or kidney cancer. The CDR3 sequence is CASSVGGGAGSPLHF. The CDR3 DNA reads as TGTGCCAGCAGCGTAGGCGGGGGCGCGGGGTCACCCCTCCACTTT.